This passage covers 22 T cell receptor beta chains from one sample sequenced in a study of PD-L1 blockade in urothelial cancer. Data came from immunoSEQ multiplex PCR; TCRdb stores just in-frame clones and leaves some out. This table holds some 63,000 clones, about four fifths found once. The sample's time point: pretreatment peripheral blood. Here the sequenced sample was PBMCs, taken around atezolizumab (anti-PD-L1) treatment. These receptors were obtained from a man in his 70s with urothelial cancer.

The V gene is TRBV5-4, the J gene TRBJ2-5; a weak D match, TRBD1 (8 bases). There are 16 residues in the CDR3. Between the trimmed V and J ends, which lost 2 bases and 5 bases, there was a span of 19 bases. Germline V gene lookup returns CDR1 SGHNT and CDR2 YYREEE (reference sequence). DNA for the CDR3: TGTGCCAGCAGCTTCCCCGCGGACAGGGAGGGGGAGACCCAGTACTTC. This encodes CASSFPADREGETQYF.

The chain is built from TRBV6-1 and TRBJ1-3; 8 nucleotides align to TRBD1. CDR1 MNHNS and CDR2 SASEGT come from the germline V gene. V shed 7 bases and J 4 bases; nucleotides not matched to a gene: 9. This CDR3 spans 15 amino acids. For the CDR3, the DNA is TGTGCCAGCAAAAACCAGGGGGCCAGGGGAAACACCATATATTTT. Residues: CASKNQGARGNTIYF.

This chain uses TRBV29-1 with TRBJ2-3; 8 positions match TRBD1. Germline values: CDR1 SQVTM, CDR2 ANQGSEA. After removal of 6 bases from V and 1 base from J, the junction contained 6 bases not matched to a gene. There are 14 residues in the CDR3. The CDR3 reads CSVATGAGTDTQYF. CDR3 bases: TGCAGCGTGGCGACAGGGGCGGGCACAGATACGCAGTATTTT.

The chain uses TRBV5-4 and TRBJ1-2, with 10 bases lining up with TRBD1. CDR1 and CDR2 (germline): SGHNT, YYREEE (reference sequence). The CDR3 extends over 14 amino acids. V shed 4 bases and J 8 bases; nucleotides not matched to a gene: 8. The chain's CDR3 is CASSRDRGQEGYTF. In DNA, the CDR3 is TGTGCCAGCAGCCGTGACAGGGGGCAGGAGGGCTACACCTTC. Full variable domain (remainder filled in from reference TRBV5-4 and TRBJ1-2): ETGVTQSPTHLIKTRGQQVTLRCSSQSGHNTVSWYQQALGQGPQFIFQYYREEENGRGNFPPRFSGLQFPNYSSELNVNALELDDSALYLCASSRDRGQEGYTFGSGTRLTVV.

CDR3 loop: CASKDAEGNTEAFF. Written as DNA, the CDR3 is TGTGCCAGCAAGGACGCAGAGGGGAACACTGAAGCTTTCTTT. V usage is TRBV28 and J usage is TRBJ1-1; unclear D gene. V gave up 7 bases and J gave up 1 base, with 13 bases separating them. The CDR3 loop spans 14 amino acids. Germline CDR1 is MDHEN and CDR2 is SYDVKM.

This chain joins TRBV2 and TRBJ2-5, with 10 bases matching TRBD2. The CDR3 runs 14 residues. The J segment lost 14 bases and the V segment lost 7 bases, leaving 16 bases of the junction unmatched. Germline CDR1 SNHLY, CDR2 FYNNEI. CDR3 sequence (DNA): TGTGCCAGCAACCCCGGAGGTAGCGGGGGGCCCGTCTACTTC. Protein: CASNPGGSGGPVYF.

This clone came up a few times. The CDR3 loop reads CASSESGGPGYTF. CDR3 DNA: TGCGCCAGCAGTGAGTCGGGGGGGCCTGGCTACACCTTC. This rearrangement joins TRBV10-2 to TRBJ1-2, with D possibly being TRBD1 (6 bases). The V and J ends lost 0 bases and 7 bases respectively, with 9 bases between them. In germline, CDR1 is WSHSY, CDR2 SAAADI. The CDR3 spans 13 residues.

This sequence joins TRBV5-1 and TRBJ2-1; 10 positions agree with TRBD2. The CDR3 covers 16 residues. From germline, CDR1 is SGHRS and CDR2 YFSETQ. J was trimmed by 5 bases and V by 4 bases; bases with no gene match: 9. CDR3 nucleotides: TGCGCCAGCAGCACCACGACTAGCGGGCCCGACAATGAGCAGTTCTTC. Protein sequence: CASSTTTSGPDNEQFF.

This chain links TRBV5-6 with TRBJ2-6, with a weak D call TRBD2 (5 bases). The CDR3 contains 17 residues. Germline lookup yields CDR1 SGHDT and CDR2 YYEEEE. V was cut by 0 bases and J by 1 base, with 11 bases left in between. CDR3 in DNA: TGTGCCAGCAGCTTGGTTTACGAGGGATCTGGGGCCAACGTCCTGACTTTC. It translates to CASSLVYEGSGANVLTF. Full variable domain (remainder filled in from reference TRBV5-6 and TRBJ2-6): DAGVTQSPTHLIKTRGQQVTLRCSPKSGHDTVSWYQQALGQGPQFIFQYYEEEERQRGNFPDRFSGHQFPNYSSELNVNALLLGDSALYLCASSLVYEGSGANVLTFGAGSRLTVL.

This chain uses TRBV6-1 with TRBJ2-3; tentatively, D is TRBD1 (6 bases). Germline lookup yields CDR1 MNHNS and CDR2 SASEGT. This CDR3 contains 14 residues. The ends were cut back, 6 bases at V and 4 bases at J, with 14 bases in the middle. The CDR3 nucleotides read TGTGCCAGCAGACTCAGGGGCCCCTCAGATACGCAGTATTTT. Residues: CASRLRGPSDTQYF.

V gene TRBV18 combines with J gene TRBJ2-2; D is possibly TRBD2 (5 bases). This CDR3 has 16 amino acids. Germline CDR1 reads KGHSH; CDR2 reads LQKENI. The V gene lost 6 bases and the J gene lost 4 bases, with 18 bases spanning the gap. CDR3 amino acids: CASSRRWEKATGELFF. In nucleotides, the CDR3 is TGTGCCAGCTCCCGTCGCTGGGAGAAAGCCACCGGGGAGCTGTTTTTT.

The J gene is TRBJ1-4, the V gene TRBV5-6, with D unclear. In germline, CDR1 is SGHDT, CDR2 YYEEEE. V was shortened by 4 bases and J by 6 bases, with 13 bases between the two germline ends. The CDR3 contains 14 residues. The CDR3: CASSARGFHEKLFF. Written as DNA, the CDR3 is TGTGCCAGCAGCGCCAGAGGGTTTCATGAAAAACTGTTTTTT. The complete variable domain, with remaining parts taken from reference TRBV5-6 and TRBJ1-4, reads DAGVTQSPTHLIKTRGQQVTLRCSPKSGHDTVSWYQQALGQGPQFIFQYYEEEERQRGNFPDRFSGHQFPNYSSELNVNALLLGDSALYLCASSARGFHEKLFFGSGTQLSVL.

The J gene is TRBJ1-5, the V gene TRBV6-1, with D perhaps TRBD1 (5 bases). CDR1 is MNHNS and CDR2 is SASEGT in the germline V gene. The V end was cut by 10 bases, the J end by 6 bases, with 16 bases between. This CDR3 has 13 residues. This CDR3 is CATTHDQGQPQHF. The CDR3 nucleotides read TGTGCCACCACACACGACCAGGGTCAGCCCCAGCATTTT.

As for this clone: At one boundary the junction diverges from the germline segment, which might be a read error. CDR3: CASRLAGGSNEQFF. The CDR3 DNA sequence: TGTGCCAGCAGATTAGCGGGAGGGAGCAATGAGCAGTTCTTC. This sequence joins TRBV7-2 and TRBJ2-1; 11 nucleotides align to TRBD2. CDR3 size: 14 residues. CDR1 and CDR2 from the germline V gene are SGHTA and FQGNSA.

The chain joins TRBV15 to TRBJ1-6; tentatively, D is TRBD1 (5 bases). The CDR3 is 16 amino acids. V was clipped by 0 bases and J by 9 bases, with 15 bases between them. The germline V gene encodes CDR1 LNHNV and CDR2 YYDKDF (reference sequence). The CDR3 loop reads CATSRDRIRVGSPLHF. The CDR3 DNA reads as TGTGCCACCAGCAGAGATCGGATCAGGGTTGGTTCACCCCTCCACTTT.

This chain connects TRBV9 to TRBJ2-7; no definite D call. The germline V and J ends were trimmed by 0 bases and 3 bases, with 10 bases remaining between them. The CDR3 length is 14 residues. CDR1 and CDR2 from the germline V gene are SGDLS and YYNGEE. CDR3 region: CASSVEHTGYEQYF. In nucleotides, the CDR3 is TGTGCCAGCAGCGTAGAACACACGGGCTACGAGCAGTACTTC.

The chain combines TRBV9 with TRBJ2-3; D is perhaps TRBD2 (5 bases). Trimming stripped 0 bases from V and 6 bases from J, with 14 bases between. CDR1 and CDR2 from the germline V gene are SGDLS and YYNGEE. The CDR3 is 15 residues long. This CDR3 is CASSVDGAGEDTQYF. The CDR3 bases are TGTGCCAGCAGCGTAGATGGAGCCGGGGAGGATACGCAGTATTTT. Based on the CDR3 plus reference TRBV9 and TRBJ2-3, the full variable domain is DSGVTQTPKHLITATGQRVTLRCSPRSGDLSVYWYQQSLDQGLQFLIQYYNGEERAKGNILERFSAQQFPDLHSELNLSSLELGDSALYFCASSVDGAGEDTQYFGPGTRLTVL.

The chain couples TRBV6-1 to TRBJ2-3; D perhaps matches TRBD2 (5 bases). The CDR3 runs 12 residues. With 4 bases removed from V and 5 bases from J, the gap between germline ends came to 7 bases. Germline V gene sequence: CDR1 MNHNS, CDR2 SASEGT. CDR3 region: CASSVGRDTQYF. The CDR3 nucleotides are TGTGCCAGCAGTGTAGGGAGAGATACGCAGTATTTT.

The rearrangement joins TRBV10-1 to TRBJ2-7; D is uncertain. The CDR3 spans 17 residues. Germline CDR1 WNHNN, CDR2 SYGVQD (reference sequence). Trimming stripped 3 bases from V and 0 bases from J, with 18 bases between. This CDR3 is CASSDGGSERNSYEQYF. The CDR3 DNA reads TGCGCCAGCAGTGACGGCGGCTCCGAGAGAAACTCCTACGAGCAGTACTTC.

This clone occurred a few times. This chain links TRBV5-6 with TRBJ1-6; TRBD1 matches 8 bases. The V and J ends lost 3 bases and 9 bases, in that order; junction bases with no gene match: 5. This CDR3 is 14 amino acids long. The germline V gene encodes CDR1 SGHDT and CDR2 YYEEEE. The CDR3 is CASSSDRAISPLHF. CDR3 nucleotide sequence: TGTGCCAGCAGCTCGGACAGGGCAATTTCACCCCTCCACTTT.

The chain couples TRBV18 to TRBJ2-7; 9 nucleotides agree with TRBD2. V lost 1 base and J lost 7; bases outside the gene matches: 5. CDR3 length: 14 amino acids. Germline V gene lookup returns CDR1 KGHSH and CDR2 LQKENI. The CDR3 nucleotides read TGTGCCAGCTCACCACTGGGGACTAGCAGGGAGCAGTACTTC. Its translation is CASSPLGTSREQYF.

The V call is TRBV30, the J call TRBJ1-2; 9 bases align to TRBD1. This CDR3 contains 12 residues. CDR1 is GTSNPN, CDR2 SVGIG, per germline (reference sequence). The ends lost 5 bases at V and 7 bases at J; junction bases unmatched: 5. CDR3 DNA sequence: TGTGCCTGGGCGGACAGGGGACCTGGCTACACCTTC. Residues: CAWADRGPGYTF.